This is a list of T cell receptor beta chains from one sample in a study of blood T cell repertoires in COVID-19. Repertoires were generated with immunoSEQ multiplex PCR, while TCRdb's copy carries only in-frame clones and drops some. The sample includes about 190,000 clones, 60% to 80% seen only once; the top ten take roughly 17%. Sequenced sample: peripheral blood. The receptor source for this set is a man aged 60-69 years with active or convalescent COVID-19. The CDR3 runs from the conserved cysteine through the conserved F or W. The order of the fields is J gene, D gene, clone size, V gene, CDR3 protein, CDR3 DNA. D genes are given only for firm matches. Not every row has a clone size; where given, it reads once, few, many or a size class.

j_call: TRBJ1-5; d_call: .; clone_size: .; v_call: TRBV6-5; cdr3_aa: CASARVYQPQHF; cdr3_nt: TGTGCCAGCGCGCGAGTTTATCAGCCCCAGCATTTT
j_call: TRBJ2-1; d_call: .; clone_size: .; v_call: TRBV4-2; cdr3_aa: CASSYTGTRGTYNEQFF; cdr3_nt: TGTGCCAGCAGTTACACCGGTACAAGGGGTACGTACAATGAGCAGTTCTTC
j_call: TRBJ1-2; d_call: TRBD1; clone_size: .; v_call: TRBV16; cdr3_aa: CASSQLRTGSYGYTF; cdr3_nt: TGTGCCAGCAGCCAATTAAGGACAGGGAGCTATGGCTACACCTTC
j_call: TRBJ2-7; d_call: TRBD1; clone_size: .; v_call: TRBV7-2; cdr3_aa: CASSLVGQGANEQYF; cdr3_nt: TGTGCCAGCAGCTTAGTTGGTCAGGGGGCAAACGAGCAGTACTTC
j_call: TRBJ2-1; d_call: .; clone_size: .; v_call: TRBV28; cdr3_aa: CAITPDRVFGNEQFF; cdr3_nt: TGTGCCATCACTCCCGACAGAGTTTTTGGCAATGAGCAGTTCTTC
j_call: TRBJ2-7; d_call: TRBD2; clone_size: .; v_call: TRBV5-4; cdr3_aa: CASSLRTSGSHREQYF; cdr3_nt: TGTGCCAGCAGCTTGAGGACTAGCGGGAGTCACCGCGAGCAGTACTTC
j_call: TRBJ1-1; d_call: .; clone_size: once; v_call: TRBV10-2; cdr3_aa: CASSEGATEAFF; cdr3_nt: TGCGCCAGCAGTGAAGGGGCCACTGAAGCTTTCTTT
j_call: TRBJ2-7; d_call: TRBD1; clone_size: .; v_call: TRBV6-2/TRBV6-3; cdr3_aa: CASSRTGIYEQYF; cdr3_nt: TGTGCCAGCAGTAGGACAGGGATCTACGAGCAGTACTTC
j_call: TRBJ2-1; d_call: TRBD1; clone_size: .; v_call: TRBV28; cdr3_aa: CASSPLSGQGARYNEQFF; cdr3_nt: TGTGCCAGCAGTCCCCTGTCGGGACAGGGGGCGAGATACAATGAGCAGTTCTTC
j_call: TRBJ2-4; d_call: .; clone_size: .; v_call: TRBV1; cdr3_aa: CTSSQESPRMTGRALRNIQYF; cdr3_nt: TGCACCAGCAGCCAAGAATCCCCGAGAATGACCGGGAGGGCCCTTAGGAACATTCAGTACTTC
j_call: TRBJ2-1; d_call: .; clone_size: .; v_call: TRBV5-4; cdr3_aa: CASSSQGVSYNEQFF; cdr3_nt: TGTGCCAGCAGCTCGCAGGGCGTCTCCTACAATGAGCAGTTCTTC
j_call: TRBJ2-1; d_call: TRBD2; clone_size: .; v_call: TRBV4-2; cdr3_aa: CASSPSGYEQFF; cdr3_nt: TGTGCCAGCAGCCCTAGCGGATATGAGCAGTTCTTC
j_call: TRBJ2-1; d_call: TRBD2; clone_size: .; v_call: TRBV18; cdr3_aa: CASSPLAGGPSNEQFF; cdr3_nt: TGTGCCAGCTCACCACTAGCGGGAGGGCCTAGTAATGAGCAGTTCTTC
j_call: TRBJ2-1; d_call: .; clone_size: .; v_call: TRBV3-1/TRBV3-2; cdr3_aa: CASSQVYEEQFF; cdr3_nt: TGTGCCAGCAGCCAAGTTTACGAGGAGCAGTTCTTC
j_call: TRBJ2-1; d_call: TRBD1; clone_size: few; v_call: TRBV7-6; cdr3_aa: CASSLGRGLYNEQFF; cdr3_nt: TGTGCCAGCAGCTTAGGCAGGGGGCTCTACAATGAGCAGTTCTTC
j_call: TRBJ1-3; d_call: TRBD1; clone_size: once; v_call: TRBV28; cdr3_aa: CASSQTGGYFGNTIYF; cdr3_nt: TGTGCCAGCAGCCAGACAGGGGGATATTTTGGAAACACCATATATTTT
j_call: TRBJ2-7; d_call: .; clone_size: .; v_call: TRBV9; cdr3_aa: CASSVAGWPSEQYF; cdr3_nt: TGTGCCAGCAGCGTAGCAGGGTGGCCCTCCGAGCAGTACTTC
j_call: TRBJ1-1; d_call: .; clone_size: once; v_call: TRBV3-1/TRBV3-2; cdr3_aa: CASSQEEPSEAFF; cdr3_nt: TGTGCCAGCAGCCAAGAAGAGCCTAGTGAAGCTTTCTTT
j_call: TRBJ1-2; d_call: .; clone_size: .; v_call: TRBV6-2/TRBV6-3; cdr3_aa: CASSPGGRGYTF; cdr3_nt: TGTGCCAGCAGCCCCGGAGGGCGCGGCTACACCTTC
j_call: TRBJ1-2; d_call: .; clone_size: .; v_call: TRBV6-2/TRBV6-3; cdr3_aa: CASSYLFRGGGYTF; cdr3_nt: TGTGCCAGCAGTTACCTTTTTCGGGGTGGTGGCTACACCTTC
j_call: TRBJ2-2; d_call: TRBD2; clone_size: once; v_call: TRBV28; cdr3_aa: CASSMETSGPNTGELFF; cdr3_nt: TGTGCCAGCAGTATGGAGACTAGCGGGCCGAACACCGGGGAGCTGTTTTTT
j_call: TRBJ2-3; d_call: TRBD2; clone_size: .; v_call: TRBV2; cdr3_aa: CASSGPGGALLDTQYF; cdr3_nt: TGTGCCAGCAGTGGCCCCGGGGGGGCCCTGTTGGATACGCAGTATTTT
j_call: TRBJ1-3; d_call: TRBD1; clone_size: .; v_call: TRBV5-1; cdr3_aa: CASSLQGTGNTIYF; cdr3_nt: TGCGCCAGCAGCTTACAGGGGACTGGAAACACCATATATTTT
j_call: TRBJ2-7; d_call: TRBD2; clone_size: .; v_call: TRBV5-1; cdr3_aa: CASSGAGASYEQYF; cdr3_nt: TGCGCCAGCAGCGGGGCGGGAGCTAGCTACGAGCAGTACTTC
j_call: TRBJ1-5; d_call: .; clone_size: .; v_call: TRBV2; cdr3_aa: CASRGGGSQPQHF; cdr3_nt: TGTGCCAGCAGGGGAGGGGGTAGTCAGCCCCAGCATTTT
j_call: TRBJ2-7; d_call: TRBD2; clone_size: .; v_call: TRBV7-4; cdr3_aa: CASNKPQRRAGEWSYEQYF; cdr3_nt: TGTGCCAGCAATAAACCCCAGAGACGAGCGGGAGAATGGTCCTACGAGCAGTACTTC
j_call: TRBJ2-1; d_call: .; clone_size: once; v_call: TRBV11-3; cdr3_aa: CASSTDKNNEQFF; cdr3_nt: TGTGCCAGCAGCACGGACAAGAACAATGAGCAGTTCTTC
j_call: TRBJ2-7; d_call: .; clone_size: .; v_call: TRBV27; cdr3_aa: CASSPAGDEQYF; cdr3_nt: TGTGCCAGCAGTCCCGCAGGGGACGAGCAGTACTTC
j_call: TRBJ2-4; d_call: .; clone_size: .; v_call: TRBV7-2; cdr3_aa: CASSLEASTSNIQYF; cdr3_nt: TGTGCCAGCAGCTTAGAGGCTAGCACTTCGAACATTCAGTACTTC
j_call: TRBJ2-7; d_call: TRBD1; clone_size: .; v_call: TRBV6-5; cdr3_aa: CATEGDRTGIGEQYF; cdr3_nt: TGTGCCACCGAAGGGGACCGGACAGGGATTGGCGAGCAGTACTTC
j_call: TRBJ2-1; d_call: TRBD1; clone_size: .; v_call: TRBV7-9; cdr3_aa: CASSPRETGGRNEQFF; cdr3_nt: TGTGCCAGCAGCCCACGAGAGACAGGGGGCCGGAATGAGCAGTTCTTC
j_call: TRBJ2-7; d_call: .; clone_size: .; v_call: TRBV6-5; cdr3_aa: CASSYSVFSDEQYF; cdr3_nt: TGTGCCAGCAGTTACTCCGTCTTTTCGGACGAGCAGTACTTC
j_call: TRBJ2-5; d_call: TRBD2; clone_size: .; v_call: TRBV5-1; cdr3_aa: CASSFGTSLETQYF; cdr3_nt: TGCGCCAGCAGCTTCGGGACTAGTCTAGAGACCCAGTACTTC
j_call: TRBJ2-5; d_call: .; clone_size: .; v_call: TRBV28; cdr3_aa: CASDPSVRPAGTQYF; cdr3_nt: TGTGCCAGCGACCCCTCTGTTAGGCCGGCGGGGACCCAGTACTTC
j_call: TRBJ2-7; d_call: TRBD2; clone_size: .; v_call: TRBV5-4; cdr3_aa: CASSPGLAGAYEQYF; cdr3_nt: TGTGCCAGCAGCCCGGGACTAGCGGGAGCCTACGAGCAGTACTTC
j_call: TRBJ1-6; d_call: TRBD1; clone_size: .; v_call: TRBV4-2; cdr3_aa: CASSQEPGGNSPLHF; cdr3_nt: TGTGCCAGCAGCCAAGAGCCAGGGGGAAATTCACCCCTCCACTTT
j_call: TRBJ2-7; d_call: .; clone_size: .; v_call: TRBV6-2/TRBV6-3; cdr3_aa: CASSYIRGAGYEQYF; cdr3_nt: TGTGCCAGCAGTTACATTCGGGGAGCTGGGTACGAGCAGTACTTC
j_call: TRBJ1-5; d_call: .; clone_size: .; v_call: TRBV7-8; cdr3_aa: CASSLYGGSGSPQHF; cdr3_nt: TGTGCCAGCAGCTTATACGGAGGGTCAGGGAGTCCCCAGCATTTT
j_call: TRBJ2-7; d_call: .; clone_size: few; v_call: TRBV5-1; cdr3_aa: CASSLAWTINSEQYF; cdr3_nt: TGCGCCAGCAGCTTAGCTTGGACTATTAATTCCGAGCAGTACTTC